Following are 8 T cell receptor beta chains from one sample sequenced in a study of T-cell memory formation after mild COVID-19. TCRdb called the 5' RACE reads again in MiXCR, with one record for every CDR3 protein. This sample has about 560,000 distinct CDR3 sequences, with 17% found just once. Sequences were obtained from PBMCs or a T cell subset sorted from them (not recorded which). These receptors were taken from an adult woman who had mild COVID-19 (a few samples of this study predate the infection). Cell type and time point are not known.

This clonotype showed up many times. CDR3 nucleotide sequence: TGCGCCAGCAGCTTGAGCCCAGGCGGGAGCTCCTACGAGCAGTACTTC. Amino acids: CASSLSPGGSSYEQYF. The rearrangement joins TRBV5-1 to TRBJ2-7; 7 nucleotides match TRBD2. V lost 1 base to trimming and J lost 0 bases; unmatched junction nucleotides: 7. Germline loops: CDR1 SGHRS, CDR2 YFSETQ. This CDR3 is built from 16 residues.

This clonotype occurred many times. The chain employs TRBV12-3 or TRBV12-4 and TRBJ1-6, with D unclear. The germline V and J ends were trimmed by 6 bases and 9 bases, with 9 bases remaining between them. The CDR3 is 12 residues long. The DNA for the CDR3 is TGTGCCAGCAGCACGGGGATTTCACCCCTCCACTTT. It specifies CASSTGISPLHF.

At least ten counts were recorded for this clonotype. CDR3 sequence: CASSTGGGRSTDTQYF. In nucleotides, the CDR3 is TGTGCCAGCAGCACCGGTGGTGGGAGGAGCACAGATACGCAGTATTTT. The genes are TRBV7-9 and TRBJ2-3, with D possibly TRBD2 on 6 matching bases. The CDR3 runs to 16 residues. Per the germline V gene, CDR1 is SEHNR and CDR2 is FQNEAQ (reference sequence). V was clipped by 5 bases and J by 0 bases, with 15 bases between them.

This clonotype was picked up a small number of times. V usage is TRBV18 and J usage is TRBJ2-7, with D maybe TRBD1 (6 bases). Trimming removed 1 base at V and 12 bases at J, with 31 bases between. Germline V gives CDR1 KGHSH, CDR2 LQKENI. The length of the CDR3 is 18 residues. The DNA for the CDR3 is TGTGCCAGCTCACCACTTAGGACAGTCTGGAGAGAATACCCGGATTTGTACTTC. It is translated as CASSPLRTVWREYPDLYF.

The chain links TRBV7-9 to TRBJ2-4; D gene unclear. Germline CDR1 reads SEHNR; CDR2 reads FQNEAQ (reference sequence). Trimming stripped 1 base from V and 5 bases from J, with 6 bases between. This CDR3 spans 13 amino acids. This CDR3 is CASSLGLENIQYF. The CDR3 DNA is TGTGCCAGCAGCTTAGGTTTAGAAAACATTCAGTACTTC.

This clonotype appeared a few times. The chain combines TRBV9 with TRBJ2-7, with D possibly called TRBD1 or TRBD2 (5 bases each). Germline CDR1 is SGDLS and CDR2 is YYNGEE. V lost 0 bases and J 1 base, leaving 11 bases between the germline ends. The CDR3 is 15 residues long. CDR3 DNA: TGTGCCAGCAGCGTAGGCCAGGGACCTTCCTACGAGCAGTACTTC. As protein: CASSVGQGPSYEQYF.

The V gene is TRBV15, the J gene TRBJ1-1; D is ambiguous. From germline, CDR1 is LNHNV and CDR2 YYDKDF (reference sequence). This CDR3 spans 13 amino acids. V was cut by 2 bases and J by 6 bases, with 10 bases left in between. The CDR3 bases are TGTGCCACCAGCAGACCCGGACGATCTGAAGCTTTCTTT. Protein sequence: CATSRPGRSEAFF.

The CDR3 here is CASSPWDRGPTGELFF. DNA for the CDR3: TGTGCCAGCAGCCCCTGGGACAGGGGTCCTACCGGGGAGCTGTTTTTT. This chain uses TRBV7-9 with TRBJ2-2, with 10 bases lining up with TRBD1. The CDR3 has 16 residues. Germline V CDR1 and CDR2: SEHNR, FQNEAQ (reference sequence). V shed 5 bases, J shed 5 bases, and the junction held 8 bases outside the gene matches.